This TCR beta chain was captured in a study of cytomegalovirus exposure and HLA in healthy donors. The study's findings and limits: The study flagged fewer than 200 TCR beta chains as cytomegalovirus-associated. For cytomegalovirus status, the classifier reportedly gave diagnoses with high specificity and sensitivity. Usually a TCR sequence was rare, but some public TCRs were found in many donors.

The CDR3 runs to 10 residues. CDR1 is SNHLY, CDR2 FYNNEI, per germline. V was clipped by 8 bases and J by 5 bases, with 7 bases between them. Using immunoSEQ multiplex PCR, the repertoire was profiled, and TCRdb retains in-frame clones only, with some absent. The data contain around 190,000 clones, 80% to 85% of them singletons. This clone has just one count. Its antigen remains unidentified. The sequenced material came from PBMCs. This clonotype was sampled from a woman in her twenties or thirties in good health and CMV-seronegative. The chain couples TRBV2 to TRBJ2-7; D is unclear. The CDR3 coding sequence is TGTGCCAGCGCAGTAAACGAGCAGTACTTC. Protein sequence: CASAVNEQYF.